A single sample gave rise to the 20 T cell receptor beta chains below, sequenced in a study of cytomegalovirus exposure and HLA in healthy donors. Primers included in the PCR were 60 Vbeta and 13 Jbeta primers. The data were produced by immunoSEQ multiplex PCR, yet TCRdb's version contains in-frame clones alone and is incomplete. Found here are over 150,000 clones, over 75% of them singletons; the top ten hold more than 3.5%. Sequencing was done on a sample of PBMCs. These receptors were collected from a man aged 40-49 years in good health and CMV-seronegative.

This chain joins TRBV19 and TRBJ1-2; perhaps TRBD1 as D (5 bases). V dropped 5 bases and J dropped 4 bases, with 8 bases sitting between them. CDR1 LNHDA and CDR2 SQIVND come from the germline V gene (reference sequence). This CDR3 region has 12 residues. CDR3 nucleotide sequence: TGTGCCAGTAGTCCCGACAGCTATGGCTACACCTTC. Amino acids: CASSPDSYGYTF.

This chain connects TRBV4-3 to TRBJ2-3, with 10 bases matching TRBD2. The CDR3 loop spans 17 amino acids. V lost 0 bases and J lost 4; bases outside the gene matches: 7. Germline CDR1 is LGHNA and CDR2 is YSLEER. The CDR3 is CASSQESSLAGADTQYF. CDR3 DNA sequence: TGCGCCAGCAGCCAAGAATCTAGTCTAGCGGGGGCAGATACGCAGTATTTT.

This clone was observed a handful of times. The chain employs TRBV4-1 and TRBJ1-5, with TRBD1 matching 10 bases. This CDR3 is built from 15 residues. After removal of 1 base from V and 5 bases from J, the junction contained 2 bases not matched to a gene. Germline V lookup: CDR1 MGHRA, CDR2 YSYEKL. In DNA form, the CDR3 reads TGCGCCAGCAGCCAAGGACAGGGGGCTTATCAGCCCCAGCATTTT. Encoded protein: CASSQGQGAYQPQHF.

The rearrangement links TRBV6-5 to TRBJ1-6; maybe TRBD1 (5 bases). The CDR3 is 14 residues long. V was shortened by 6 bases and J by 6 bases, with 12 bases between the two germline ends. Germline assignment: CDR1 MNHEY and CDR2 SVGAGI. CDR3 nucleotides: TGTGCCAGCAGCGGAGACAGACCTAATTCACCCCTCCACTTT. Encoded protein: CASSGDRPNSPLHF.

This clone showed up just a few times. V usage is TRBV2 and J usage is TRBJ1-6, with D hard to call. This CDR3 is 14 amino acids long. V was trimmed by 4 bases and J by 6 bases, leaving 10 bases between them. The germline V gene encodes CDR1 SNHLY and CDR2 FYNNEI. The DNA of the CDR3 is TGTGCCAGCAGTGTAAACAGATTTAATTCACCCCTCCACTTT. Residues: CASSVNRFNSPLHF.

This clone was seen just once. The V call is TRBV19, the J call TRBJ1-1, with unresolved D. This CDR3 has 13 amino acids. Trimming pared 5 bases from V and 0 bases from J, leaving 7 bases between. Germline loops: CDR1 LNHDA, CDR2 SQIVND (reference sequence). The CDR3, as DNA: TGTGCCAGTAGTTCTCTTGTGAACACTGAAGCTTTCTTT. Translated, it gives CASSSLVNTEAFF.

The chain links TRBV10-3 to TRBJ2-7; 8 bases are a match to TRBD1. Germline V CDR1 and CDR2: ENHRY, SYGVKD. After removal of 8 bases from V and 2 bases from J, the junction contained 8 bases not matched to a gene. This CDR3 comprises 14 residues. The DNA of the CDR3 is TGTGCCATCCGTGGACAGGGTGGACCCTACGAGCAGTACTTC. As protein: CAIRGQGGPYEQYF.

The chain joins TRBV5-1 to TRBJ2-2; 7 bases agree with TRBD1. Germline lookup yields CDR1 SGHRS and CDR2 YFSETQ. Losses at the gene ends were 0 bases for V and 6 bases for J; bases not matched to a gene: 2. The CDR3 is 14 amino acids. Here the CDR3 reads CASSLEGAPGELFF. CDR3 bases: TGCGCCAGCAGCTTGGAGGGGGCGCCCGGGGAGCTGTTTTTT.

The chain joins TRBV11-3 to TRBJ2-2, with a weak D call TRBD1 (6 bases). Trimming cost V 6 bases and J 3 bases, with 11 bases left between them. Per germline, CDR1 SGHNT and CDR2 YENEEA. The CDR3 totals 14 residues. CDR3 nucleotides: TGTGCCAGCAGTATGGGACAAGACACCGGGGAGCTGTTTTTT. Translating it yields CASSMGQDTGELFF.

This clone was counted once. This chain links TRBV7-2 with TRBJ2-1; no clear D. This CDR3 has 18 residues. Trimming pared 1 base from V and 0 bases from J, leaving 16 bases between. Germline loops: CDR1 SGHTA, CDR2 FQGNSA. CDR3 nucleotide sequence: TGTGCCAGCAGCTTAGTAGGTAGCCCCCTTTCCTCCTACAATGAGCAGTTCTTC. It specifies CASSLVGSPLSSYNEQFF.

The count of this clone is one. CDR3 region: CASRPGLSNQPQHF. The DNA for the CDR3 is TGCGCCAGCAGACCGGGACTGAGCAATCAGCCCCAGCATTTT. The genes are TRBV5-1 and TRBJ1-5; D is perhaps TRBD1 (5 bases). The germline V gene encodes CDR1 SGHRS and CDR2 YFSETQ. The CDR3 has 14 amino acids. V was pared by 5 bases and J by 1 base, with 10 bases between.

The V call is TRBV6-6, the J call TRBJ1-2; TRBD1 might be the D (5 bases). V was pared by 7 bases and J by 4 bases, with 13 bases between. Germline CDR1 is MNHNY and CDR2 is SVGAGI (reference sequence). The CDR3 runs to 13 residues. CDR3 nucleotides: TGTGCCAGCATTATGGGGACTGCCTATGGCTACACCTTC. This translates into CASIMGTAYGYTF.

The chain links TRBV5-1 to TRBJ2-1; 15 nucleotides match TRBD2. V was pared by 4 bases and J by 4 bases, with 6 bases of the junction left unmatched. The germline V gene encodes CDR1 SGHRS and CDR2 YFSETQ. The CDR3 has 17 residues. The CDR3 here is CASSPGLAGGPYNEQFF. In nucleotides, the CDR3 is TGCGCCAGCAGCCCCGGACTAGCGGGGGGGCCTTACAATGAGCAGTTCTTC. Full variable domain (remainder filled in from reference TRBV5-1 and TRBJ2-1): KAGVTQTPRYLIKTRGQQVTLSCSPISGHRSVSWYQQTPGQGLQFLFEYFSETQRNKGNFPGRFSGRQFSNSRSEMNVSTLELGDSALYLCASSPGLAGGPYNEQFFGPGTRLTVL.

The J gene is TRBJ1-5, the V gene TRBV9; D perhaps matches TRBD1 (6 bases). V was shortened by 4 bases and J by 4 bases, with 9 bases between the two germline ends. This CDR3 is 13 amino acids long. Germline V gene data show CDR1 as SGDLS and CDR2 as YYNGEE. DNA for the CDR3: TGTGCCAGCAGCCGACAGGAAAATCAGCCCCAGCATTTT. It encodes CASSRQENQPQHF.

The chain combines TRBV7-6 with TRBJ1-5; unclear D gene. This CDR3 contains 13 residues. Germline V gene sequence: CDR1 SGHVS, CDR2 FNYEAQ. V lost 1 base, J lost 5 bases, and 6 bases lay in between. The CDR3 DNA follows: TGTGCCAGCAGCTTAGGAATAGATCAGCCCCAGCATTTT. Encoded protein: CASSLGIDQPQHF.

The rearrangement links TRBV7-9 to TRBJ2-7; 10 bases are a match to TRBD2. With V trimmed by 1 base and J by 2 bases, 8 bases remained unmatched. Germline CDR1 and CDR2: SEHNR and FQNEAQ (reference sequence). The CDR3 sequence is 17 residues long. The CDR3 nucleotides are TGTGCCAGCAGCTTAGGACAGGGTACTAGCGGGACCTACGAGCAGTACTTC. Encoded protein: CASSLGQGTSGTYEQYF. Based on the CDR3 plus reference TRBV7-9 and TRBJ2-7, the full variable domain is DTGVSQNPRHKITKRGQNVTFRCDPISEHNRLYWYRQTLGQGPEFLTYFQNEAQLEKSRLLSDRFSAERPKGSFSTLEIQRTEQGDSAMYLCASSLGQGTSGTYEQYFGPGTRLTVT.

The chain combines TRBV6-5 with TRBJ2-7; tentative D call: TRBD2 (5 bases). V was shortened by 0 bases and J by 3 bases, with 9 bases between the two germline ends. Germline lookup yields CDR1 MNHEY and CDR2 SVGAGI. There are 14 residues in the CDR3. CDR3 region: CASSYSLGVYEQYF. The CDR3, as DNA: TGTGCCAGCAGTTACTCGTTGGGAGTCTACGAGCAGTACTTC.

This sequence joins TRBV7-9 and TRBJ2-7; D perhaps matches TRBD1 (6 bases). Germline lookup yields CDR1 SEHNR and CDR2 FQNEAQ (reference sequence). This CDR3 region has 14 residues. Trimming removed 5 bases at V and 3 bases at J, with 14 bases between. The chain's CDR3 is CASSLRGGHYEQYF. For the CDR3, the DNA is TGTGCCAGCAGCCTACGAGGGGGACACTACGAGCAGTACTTC.

The chain couples TRBV14 to TRBJ1-2; 9 bases agree with TRBD1. J was trimmed by 4 bases and V by 0 bases; bases with no gene match: 6. Germline V lookup: CDR1 SGHDN, CDR2 FVKESK. The CDR3 has 16 amino acids. DNA of the CDR3: TGTGCCAGCAGCCAAGAAGACAGGGGGAATGTCTATGGCTACACCTTC. Protein: CASSQEDRGNVYGYTF.

The chain links TRBV9 to TRBJ1-1, with D possibly matching TRBD1 (6 bases). This CDR3 is 17 amino acids long. V gave up 4 bases and J gave up 3 bases, with 22 bases separating them. CDR1 and CDR2 (germline): SGDLS, YYNGEE. The CDR3 DNA follows: TGTGCCAGCAGCTCCCCCGGATGGGGCAGGGGATACACTGAAGCTTTCTTT. It encodes CASSSPGWGRGYTEAFF.